The entry below describes one TCR beta chain. Between the trimmed V and J ends, which lost 5 bases and 4 bases, there was a span of 20 bases. Germline V gene data show CDR1 as LNHDA and CDR2 as SQIVND (reference sequence). This CDR3 is 16 amino acids long. The data derive from a study of cytomegalovirus exposure and HLA in healthy donors. 13 Jbeta primers and 60 Vbeta primers were used for the PCR. Some clones are missing from TCRdb's copy, which holds only in-frame ones; the method was immunoSEQ multiplex PCR. The sample yields over 150,000 clones, 75% to 90% seen once. The gene calls are TRBV19 and TRBJ1-2; D is possibly TRBD1 (5 bases). This TCR was sampled from a woman between 18 and 29 years old in good health and CMV-seronegative. Material: PBMCs. CDR3 coding DNA: TGTGCCAGTAGTTTGGTCAGGGTGGCCCTTTCCTATGGCTACACCTTC. It translates to CASSLVRVALSYGYTF.